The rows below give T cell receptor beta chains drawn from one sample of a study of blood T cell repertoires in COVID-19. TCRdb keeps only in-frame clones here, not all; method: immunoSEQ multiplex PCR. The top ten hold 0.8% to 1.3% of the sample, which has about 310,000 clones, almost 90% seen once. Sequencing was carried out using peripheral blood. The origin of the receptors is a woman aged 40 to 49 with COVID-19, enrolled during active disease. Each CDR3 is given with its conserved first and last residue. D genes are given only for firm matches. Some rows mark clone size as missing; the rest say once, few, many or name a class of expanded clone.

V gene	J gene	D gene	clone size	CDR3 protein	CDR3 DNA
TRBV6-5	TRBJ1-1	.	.	CASSYQGSTEAFF	TGTGCCAGCAGTTATCAGGGATCCACTGAAGCTTTCTTT
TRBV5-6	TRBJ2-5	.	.	CASSQTFQETQYF	TGTGCCAGCAGCCAGACTTTCCAAGAGACCCAGTACTTC
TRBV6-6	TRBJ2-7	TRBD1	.	CATVGQGAAGGEQYF	TGTGCCACCGTCGGACAGGGCGCGGCCGGGGGCGAGCAGTACTTC
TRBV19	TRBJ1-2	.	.	CASSIEGRPRGYTF	TGTGCCAGTAGTATAGAGGGCAGACCCCGGGGCTACACCTTC
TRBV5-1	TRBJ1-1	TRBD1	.	CASSLGGTGVNTEAFF	TGCGCCAGCAGCTTGGGGGGGACAGGGGTGAACACTGAAGCTTTCTTT
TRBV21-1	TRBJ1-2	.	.	CASSKVFGDGYTF	TGTGCCAGCAGCAAAGTGTTCGGGGATGGCTACACCTTC
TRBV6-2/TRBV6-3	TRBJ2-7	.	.	CASSPPAVPYEQYF	TGTGCCAGCAGTCCACCGGCGGTCCCCTACGAGCAGTACTTC
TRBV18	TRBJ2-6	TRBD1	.	CASSLQQGSGANVLTF	TGTGCCAGCTCACTTCAACAGGGGTCTGGGGCCAACGTCCTGACTTTC
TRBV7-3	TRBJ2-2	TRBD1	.	CASSLSLRQGTNTGELFF	TGTGCCAGCAGCTTATCGCTAAGACAGGGGACGAACACCGGGGAGCTGTTTTTT
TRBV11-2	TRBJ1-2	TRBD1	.	CASSLEGQGYYGYTF	TGTGCCAGCAGCTTAGAGGGACAGGGGTACTATGGCTACACCTTC
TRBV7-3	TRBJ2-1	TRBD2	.	CASSPKVAGYNEQFF	TGTGCCAGCAGCCCGAAGGTAGCGGGGTACAATGAGCAGTTCTTC
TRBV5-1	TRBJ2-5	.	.	CASSLYPESQETQYF	TGCGCCAGCAGCTTGTATCCAGAAAGCCAAGAGACCCAGTACTTC
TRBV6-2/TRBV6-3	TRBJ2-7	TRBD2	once	CASSRAGGRSEQYF	TGTGCCAGCAGCCGAGCGGGAGGGCGATCCGAGCAGTACTTC
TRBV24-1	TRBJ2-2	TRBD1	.	CATSGTGVTGELFF	TGTGCCACCAGTGGGACAGGGGTTACCGGGGAGCTGTTTTTT
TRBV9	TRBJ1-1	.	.	CASSSLGNTEAFF	TGTGCCAGCAGCTCACTAGGGAACACTGAAGCTTTCTTT